One and the same sample provided the 20 T cell receptor beta chains below, sequenced in a study of blood T cell repertoires in COVID-19. Libraries were prepared by immunoSEQ multiplex PCR; TCRdb keeps only in-frame clonotypes and omits some of them. Of approximately 65,000 clones in the sample, 88% are singletons; the top ten hold over 4%. Material: peripheral blood. Receptor source: a human donor in a cohort sampled during active COVID-19.

The rearrangement links TRBV6-6 to TRBJ1-2; 7 nucleotides line up with TRBD1. The ends lost 6 bases at V and 2 bases at J; junction bases unmatched: 9. The CDR3 covers 15 residues. From germline, CDR1 is MNHNY and CDR2 SVGAGI (reference sequence). As DNA, the CDR3 is TGTGCCAGCAGGGATCCGACAGGGACAAACTATGGCTACACCTTC. This sequence encodes CASRDPTGTNYGYTF.

The gene calls are TRBV30 and TRBJ1-1; D unclear. The CDR3 totals 14 residues. CDR1 and CDR2 from the germline V gene are GTSNPN and SVGIG (reference sequence). Trimming took 1 base from V and 1 from J, leaving 10 bases between them. CDR3 bases: TGTGCCTGGAGTGAATACAGAAGGAACACTGAAGCTTTCTTT. This translates into CAWSEYRRNTEAFF.

This clone appeared many times. The chain has TRBV5-1 and TRBJ2-3, with D perhaps matching TRBD1 (5 bases). Per the germline V gene, CDR1 is SGHRS and CDR2 is YFSETQ. The ends were cut back, 4 bases at V and 5 bases at J, with 14 bases in the middle. The CDR3 has 14 amino acids. CDR3 bases: TGCGCCAGCAGCACGACTTCGCAGGGAGATACGCAGTATTTT. It codes for CASSTTSQGDTQYF.

J is TRBJ2-7 and V is TRBV28, with 13 bases lining up with TRBD2. Germline V gene sequence: CDR1 MDHEN, CDR2 SYDVKM. The CDR3 totals 16 residues. V shed 6 bases, J shed 3 bases, and the junction held 8 bases outside the gene matches. As DNA, the CDR3 is TGTGCCAGCAGCAGACCGGGACTAGCGGGAAGCTACGAGCAGTACTTC. It yields the protein CASSRPGLAGSYEQYF.

The chain is built from TRBV18 and TRBJ1-2, with no clear D. The germline gives CDR1 KGHSH, CDR2 LQKENI. Trimming stripped 4 bases from V and 3 bases from J, with 9 bases between. The CDR3 is made up of 13 amino acids. CDR3 DNA sequence: TGTGCCAGCTCACACCCGGTGGACTATGGCTACACCTTC. Amino acid sequence: CASSHPVDYGYTF.

The rearrangement uses TRBV30 and TRBJ1-6; the match to TRBD1 covers 7 bases. Germline loops: CDR1 GTSNPN, CDR2 SVGIG (reference sequence). The CDR3 totals 13 residues. With V trimmed by 5 bases and J by 8 bases, 6 bases remained unmatched. This CDR3 is CAWALGQYSPLHF. The CDR3 DNA follows: TGTGCCTGGGCCTTGGGACAGTATTCACCCCTCCACTTT. Full variable domain (remainder filled in from reference TRBV30 and TRBJ1-6): SQTIHQWPATLVQPVGSPLSLECTVEGTSNPNLYWYRQAAGRGLQLLFYSVGIGQISSEVPQNLSASRPQDRQFILSSKKLLLSDSGFYLCAWALGQYSPLHFGNGTRLTVT.

This clone was seen a handful of times. The V call is TRBV19, the J call TRBJ1-1; weak D call: TRBD1 (6 bases). CDR1 LNHDA and CDR2 SQIVND come from the germline V gene (reference sequence). This CDR3 spans 15 amino acids. V gave up 6 bases and J gave up 1 base, with 15 bases separating them. The CDR3 region has the DNA TGTGCCAGTAGCCCGATGATACAGGGGAACACTGAAGCTTTCTTT. It codes for CASSPMIQGNTEAFF.

V and J are TRBV3-1 (or the pseudogene TRBV3-2) and TRBJ1-2; D is possibly TRBD1 (5 bases). The V gene's germline CDR1 is LGHDT and CDR2 YNNKEL (reference sequence). The CDR3 length is 14 residues. The V end was cut by 1 base, the J end by 5 bases, with 11 bases between. The CDR3 sequence: CASSQAGRDYGYTF. In nucleotides, the CDR3 is TGTGCCAGCAGCCAAGCGGGCAGGGATTATGGCTACACCTTC.

The J gene is TRBJ2-5, the V gene TRBV18, with TRBD2 matching 12 bases. The CDR3 length is 16 residues. Unmatched junction bases numbered 6, after V lost 3 bases and J lost 4 bases. Germline CDR1 and CDR2: KGHSH and LQKENI. As DNA, the CDR3 is TGTGCCAGCTCACCGCCAGGGACTAGCGGGTTAGAGACCCAGTACTTC. Amino acids: CASSPPGTSGLETQYF.

The chain joins TRBV27 to TRBJ2-1; 7 bases fit TRBD1. The V gene end was trimmed by 6 bases and the J gene end by 2 bases; junction bases not matched to a gene: 4. The germline V gene has CDR1 MNHEY and CDR2 SMNVEV (reference sequence). There are 14 residues in the CDR3. The CDR3 loop reads CASRRQGAYNEQFF. The CDR3 DNA follows: TGTGCCAGCAGGAGGCAGGGGGCCTACAATGAGCAGTTCTTC.

V is TRBV2 and J is TRBJ2-3; TRBD1 is a possible D gene (6 bases). The CDR3 totals 15 residues. V lost 1 base and J lost 4, with 12 bases in between. Germline lookup yields CDR1 SNHLY and CDR2 FYNNEI. CDR3 in amino acids: CASSEDWGHPDTQYF. DNA of the CDR3: TGTGCCAGCAGTGAAGACTGGGGGCACCCAGATACGCAGTATTTT.

The chain joins TRBV7-2 to TRBJ2-2; 13 bases agree with TRBD2. The CDR3 loop spans 17 amino acids. Germline V gene lookup returns CDR1 SGHTA and CDR2 FQGNSA. After removal of 4 bases from V and 6 bases from J, the junction contained 8 bases not matched to a gene. CDR3 loop: CASSSGLAGSLAGELFF. CDR3 DNA: TGTGCCAGCAGCTCGGGACTAGCGGGGTCGCTTGCCGGGGAGCTGTTTTTT.

The genes are TRBV5-1 and TRBJ2-1, with 9 bases fitting TRBD2. The J segment lost 2 bases and the V segment lost 5 bases, leaving 5 bases of the junction unmatched. The CDR3 sequence is 15 residues long. In germline, CDR1 is SGHRS, CDR2 YFSETQ. The CDR3 sequence: CASRVRLAAYNEQFF. The CDR3 DNA reads as TGCGCCAGCAGAGTCCGACTAGCGGCCTACAATGAGCAGTTCTTC.

V is TRBV18 and J is TRBJ1-3; 8 bases map to TRBD1. The CDR3 is 17 amino acids. The J segment lost 0 bases and the V segment lost 4 bases, leaving 8 bases of the junction unmatched. Germline V lookup: CDR1 KGHSH, CDR2 LQKENI. The CDR3 region is CASSRTYRGASGNTIYF. The CDR3 DNA is TGTGCCAGCTCACGTACTTACAGGGGGGCCTCTGGAAACACCATATATTTT.

By frequency in the sample, this clone is medium-sized. This sequence joins TRBV5-5 and TRBJ2-7, with D possibly being TRBD1 (7 bases). The germline V and J ends were trimmed by 4 bases and 2 bases, with 16 bases remaining between them. CDR3 length equals 15 residues. Germline V gene data show CDR1 as SGHKS and CDR2 as YYEKEE (reference sequence). CDR3 protein: CASSPLRDRAYEQYF. DNA for the CDR3: TGTGCCAGCAGCCCCCTGCGGGACAGAGCCTACGAGCAGTACTTC.

The chain has TRBV7-2 and TRBJ1-2; D gene unclear. The germline V gene has CDR1 SGHTA and CDR2 FQGNSA. This CDR3 comprises 11 residues. Trimming removed 5 bases at V and 7 bases at J, with 8 bases between. The CDR3 reads CASSPQVGYTF. In DNA form, the CDR3 reads TGTGCCAGCAGCCCCCAGGTTGGCTACACCTTC. The variable domain in full, with the rest retrieved from reference TRBV7-2 and TRBJ1-2, is GAGVSQSPSNKVTEKGKDVELRCDPISGHTALYWYRQSLGQGLEFLIYFQGNSAPDKSGLPSDRFSAERTGGSVSTLTIQRTQQEDSAVYLCASSPQVGYTFGSGTRLTVV.

V is TRBV7-2 and J is TRBJ1-6; 9 nucleotides match TRBD1. Looked up from germline, CDR1 is SGHTA and CDR2 is FQGNSA. The CDR3 has 16 amino acids. The junction had 10 bases not matched to a gene; V was cut back by 5 bases and J by 8 bases. CDR3 loop: CASSNRQGGRYSPLHF. CDR3 bases: TGTGCCAGCAGCAACAGACAGGGGGGACGATATTCACCCCTCCACTTT. The full variable domain, rest sourced from reference TRBV7-2 and TRBJ1-6, is GAGVSQSPSNKVTEKGKDVELRCDPISGHTALYWYRQSLGQGLEFLIYFQGNSAPDKSGLPSDRFSAERTGGSVSTLTIQRTQQEDSAVYLCASSNRQGGRYSPLHFGNGTRLTVT.

The V call is TRBV9, the J call TRBJ2-7, with a weak D call TRBD1 (5 bases). The germline V and J ends were trimmed by 0 bases and 6 bases, with 10 bases remaining between them. This CDR3 spans 13 amino acids. The germline V gene has CDR1 SGDLS and CDR2 YYNGEE. CDR3 loop: CASSVGRGAEQYF. In DNA form, the CDR3 reads TGTGCCAGCAGCGTAGGACGTGGGGCCGAGCAGTACTTC.

The gene calls are TRBV4-1 and TRBJ2-3; no firm D call. Per germline, CDR1 MGHRA and CDR2 YSYEKL. The CDR3 is made up of 14 amino acids. V was trimmed by 3 bases and J by 2 bases, leaving 9 bases between them. CDR3 bases: TGCGCCAGCAGCCATGCTGCGGCCACAGATACGCAGTATTTT. Its translation is CASSHAAATDTQYF.

The chain links TRBV18 to TRBJ2-7; D call uncertain. This CDR3 comprises 14 residues. Per the germline V gene, CDR1 is KGHSH and CDR2 is LQKENI. The ends were cut back, 2 bases at V and 0 bases at J, with 8 bases in the middle. The CDR3, as DNA: TGTGCCAGCTCACCATCACAGATCTCCTACGAGCAGTACTTC. It encodes CASSPSQISYEQYF.